This T cell receptor (beta chain) is from a study of beta chain features in type 1 diabetes. This clone showed up just a few times. The sequenced template was cDNA made from the entire isolated RNA. The repertoire was sequenced with immunoSEQ multiplex PCR; TCRdb's copy has only in-frame clones and lacks some. The sample has around 250,000 clones, about 14% seen once. V was trimmed by 1 base and J by 2 bases, leaving 14 bases between them. Germline-derived CDR1 and CDR2 are SGHAT and FQNNGV. This CDR3 has 16 amino acids. This chain connects TRBV11-2 to TRBJ2-5, with D tentatively TRBD2 (6 bases). The receptor's source is a middle-aged woman in good health. What was sequenced was naive CD4+ T cells from blood. CDR3 protein: CASSLVGLLLQETQYF. The CDR3 coding sequence is TGTGCCAGCAGCTTAGTTGGACTACTACTTCAAGAGACCCAGTACTTC. Based on the CDR3 plus reference TRBV11-2 and TRBJ2-5, the full variable domain is EAGVAQSPRYKIIEKRQSVAFWCNPISGHATLYWYQQILGQGPKLLIQFQNNGVVDDSQLPKDRFSAERLKGVDSTLKIQPAKLEDSAVYLCASSLVGLLLQETQYFGPGTRLLVL.